This is a list of T cell receptor beta chains from one sample in a study of monozygotic twins with inflammatory bowel disease. TCRdb reprocessed the 5' RACE reads and reports one entry per CDR3 protein, with no DNA. This sample contains 350,000 to 500,000 distinct CDR3 sequences. Sequenced material: blood. The receptors were gathered from a human donor with ulcerative colitis or Crohn's disease, or a healthy co-twin of an affected twin (not recorded which). Each CDR3 is given with its conserved first and last residue. The order of the fields is V gene, J gene, CDR3 length, CDR3 protein.

TRBV5-4	TRBJ2-1	15	CASSSRQGFYNEQFF
TRBV6-2/TRBV6-3	TRBJ1-3	13	CASGRISGNTIYF
TRBV30	TRBJ2-1	14	CAWSLGGAYNEQFF
TRBV5-8	TRBJ1-1	14	CASSLNTLNTEAFF
TRBV11-2	TRBJ1-4	16	CASSLAIRAYNEKLFF
TRBV20-1	TRBJ1-2	11	CSARTLWGYTF
TRBV5-1	TRBJ2-5	13	CASSLAGRETQYF
TRBV3-1	TRBJ2-7	13	CASSHLPAYEQYF
TRBV6-5	TRBJ1-1	17	CASSYGGTPAVGTEAFF
TRBV3-1	TRBJ2-1	16	CASSQLGEQGGDEQFF
TRBV25-1	TRBJ1-1	13	CASVWDRDTEAFF
TRBV7-2	TRBJ2-5	16	CASSLKGQGIGETQYF
TRBV6-1	TRBJ1-2	14	CASSPTAPNYGYTF